A selection of T cell receptor beta chains follows, all from one sample in a study of identical twins. TCRdb re-called the 5' RACE reads through MiXCR, storing one row per CDR3 protein. Found here are 150,000 or so distinct CDR3 sequences, around 3.5% of them singletons; the top ten hold 8% to 8.5%. Sequenced sample: memory T cells sorted from blood. All receptors derive from a man younger than 30 in good health. The CDR3 runs from the conserved cysteine through the conserved F or W. Fields, in order: CDR3 protein, CDR3 DNA, clone size, J gene, D gene, V gene. D genes are given only for firm matches. The size field is filled for only some rows; it gives once, few, many or a size class.

CASSQYGLAGGIDTQYF TGTGCCAGCAGCCAATACGGACTAGCGGGAGGAATAGATACGCAGTATTTT many TRBJ2-3 TRBD2 TRBV4-2
CASSLYPTGETQYF TGTGCCAGCAGTTTATACCCCACGGGGGAGACCCAGTACTTC many TRBJ2-5 NA TRBV28
CASSLPTGLAGEQYF TGTGCCAGCAGCTTACCCACGGGACTAGCTGGCGAGCAGTACTTC few TRBJ2-7 TRBD2 TRBV7-9
CASSYSGQGDSPLHF TGTGCCAGCAGTTATTCGGGACAGGGAGATTCACCCCTCCACTTT many TRBJ1-6 TRBD1 TRBV6-5
CASSLVLRSNNEQFF TGTGCCAGCAGCTTGGTACTGAGGTCTAACAATGAGCAGTTCTTC NA TRBJ2-1 NA TRBV5-8
CASNTGGKEKLFF TGTGCCAGCAATACAGGGGGCAAAGAAAAACTGTTTTTT many TRBJ1-4 TRBD1 TRBV28
CSAREKTGYEQFF TGCAGTGCTAGAGAAAAGACCGGATATGAGCAGTTCTTC many TRBJ2-1 NA TRBV20-1
CASSGGEGVLKNIQYF TGCGCCAGCAGTGGGGGAGAAGGCGTTCTCAAAAACATTCAGTACTTC many TRBJ2-4 NA TRBV5-1
CASSQVRGGSRTEAFF TGTGCCAGCAGCCAAGTCAGGGGAGGGTCGAGAACTGAAGCTTTCTTT many TRBJ1-1 NA TRBV3-1
CASSLERNYGYTF TGCGCCAGCAGCTTGGAACGGAACTATGGCTACACCTTC many TRBJ1-2 NA TRBV5-1
CASSLQGRKGAYEQYF TGTGCCAGCAGTTTACAAGGACGGAAGGGCGCCTACGAGCAGTACTTC many TRBJ2-7 NA TRBV12-3/TRBV12-4
CASSDGGGETQYF TGCGCCAGCAGTGACGGGGGTGGAGAGACCCAGTACTTC NA TRBJ2-5 NA TRBV10-2
CASSWGLAGGSYEQYF TGCGCCAGCAGCTGGGGGCTAGCGGGAGGCTCCTACGAGCAGTACTTC many TRBJ2-7 TRBD2 TRBV5-1
CASSSEREQYF TGTGCCAGCAGCTCGGAGCGCGAGCAGTACTTC many TRBJ2-7 NA TRBV11-2
CASSQETADTGELFF TGTGCCAGCAGCCAAGAGACGGCGGACACCGGGGAGCTGTTTTTT many TRBJ2-2 NA TRBV4-2
CASRSGGGDSNQPQHF TGTGCCAGCAGATCTGGGGGGGGGGATAGCAATCAGCCCCAGCATTTT many TRBJ1-5 NA TRBV27
CASSRIAGRDTGELFF TGTGCCAGCAGTCGGATAGCGGGAAGGGACACCGGGGAGCTGTTTTTT many TRBJ2-2 TRBD2 TRBV6-1
CASSERVGTSGSWYEQYF TGTGCCAGCAGTGAAAGAGTTGGGACTAGCGGGAGTTGGTACGAGCAGTACTTC many TRBJ2-7 TRBD2 TRBV6-1
CASRLKINTDTQYF TGCGCCAGCAGGCTGAAGATAAACACAGATACGCAGTATTTT few TRBJ2-3 NA TRBV5-1
CASSFSGGQPQHF TGTGCCAGCAGTTTCAGCGGCGGTCAGCCCCAGCATTTT many TRBJ1-5 NA TRBV12-3/TRBV12-4
CSASAGTGAETQYF TGCAGTGCTAGTGCAGGGACAGGGGCAGAGACCCAGTACTTC many TRBJ2-5 TRBD1 TRBV20-1
CASRTGNYNSPLHF TGTGCCAGCAGAACCGGGAACTATAATTCACCCCTCCACTTT many TRBJ1-6 NA TRBV12-3/TRBV12-4
CSATDNSYNEQFF TGCAGTGCTACGGACAACTCCTACAATGAGCAGTTCTTC many TRBJ2-1 NA TRBV20-1
CAIRTGEENNSPLHF TGTGCCATCAGAACAGGGGAGGAAAACAATTCACCCCTCCACTTT many TRBJ1-6 TRBD1 TRBV10-3
CSARRTSGRTDTQYF TGCAGTGCTAGGCGGACTAGCGGGAGGACAGATACGCAGTATTTT many TRBJ2-3 TRBD2 TRBV20-1
CASSLRGRAFQHTGELFF TGTGCCAGCAGCTTACGAGGGAGGGCCTTTCAACACACCGGGGAGCTGTTTTTT NA TRBJ2-2 TRBD2 TRBV11-2
CASSFGRRNIQYF TGTGCCAGCAGTTTCGGACGGAGGAACATTCAGTACTTC many TRBJ2-4 NA TRBV12-3/TRBV12-4
CASSSPLIAGAYNEQFF TGTGCCAGCAGCTCTCCGCTGATAGCGGGAGCTTACAATGAGCAGTTCTTC NA TRBJ2-1 TRBD2 TRBV7-9
CASSPQDRAGANVLTF TGTGCCAGCAGTCCCCAGGACAGGGCTGGGGCCAACGTCCTGACTTTC many TRBJ2-6 TRBD1 TRBV6-1
CASSVASSQDTQYF TGTGCCAGCAGCGTAGCCAGTTCTCAGGATACGCAGTATTTT many TRBJ2-3 NA TRBV9
CASSIVGNTGELFF TGTGCCAGCAGCATAGTCGGTAACACCGGGGAGCTGTTTTTT many TRBJ2-2 NA TRBV6-2/TRBV6-3
CASNLYGFSYNSPLHF TGTGCCAGCAATCTGTATGGGTTCTCCTATAATTCACCCCTCCACTTT many TRBJ1-6 NA TRBV2
CASSSDLRGELFF TGTGCCAGCAGCTCGGACTTACGGGGGGAGCTGTTTTTT NA TRBJ2-2 NA TRBV7-3
CASSLGNSLNQPQHF TGTGCCAGCAGCTTAGGCAACTCGCTCAATCAGCCCCAGCATTTT many TRBJ1-5 NA TRBV7-2
CASSFSDTNQPQHF TGTGCCAGCAGCTTTTCCGACACCAATCAGCCCCAGCATTTT many TRBJ1-5 NA TRBV7-9
CASSEAIDTGELFF TGTGCCAGCAGTGAAGCGATAGACACCGGGGAGCTGTTTTTT many TRBJ2-2 NA TRBV2
CAWSRTLGPLHF TGTGCCTGGAGTCGGACATTGGGACCCCTCCACTTT many TRBJ1-6 NA TRBV30
CASETRDRAYEQYF TGTGCCAGCGAAACACGGGACAGAGCCTACGAGCAGTACTTC many TRBJ2-7 TRBD1 TRBV6-1
CASSSDSGANVLTF TGTGCCAGCAGCTCGGACTCTGGGGCCAACGTCCTGACTTTC once TRBJ2-6 NA TRBV7-9
CAFPGHGTSGRSSYNEQFF TGTGCCTTCCCTGGTCACGGGACTAGCGGGAGGAGCTCCTACAATGAGCAGTTCTTC many TRBJ2-1 TRBD2 TRBV11-1
CASSYGGEGTLYNEQFF TGTGCCAGCAGCTACGGGGGTGAGGGTACGTTATACAATGAGCAGTTCTTC many TRBJ2-1 NA TRBV5-6
CASRLSGQGSYEQYF TGTGCCAGCAGGTTATCCGGACAGGGTTCCTACGAGCAGTACTTC many TRBJ2-7 TRBD1 TRBV12-3/TRBV12-4
CSARQTSGNSYEQYF TGCAGTGCTAGACAGACTAGCGGGAACTCCTACGAGCAGTACTTC many TRBJ2-7 TRBD2 TRBV20-1
CASSRRTANGYTF TGTGCCAGCAGCCGAAGGACAGCCAATGGCTACACCTTC many TRBJ1-2 NA TRBV12-3/TRBV12-4
CASSRGEAREQFF TGTGCCAGTAGTAGGGGGGAGGCACGAGAGCAGTTCTTC many TRBJ2-1 NA TRBV19
CASSDLRNEQFF TGTGCCAGCAGCGATTTAAGGAATGAGCAGTTCTTC many TRBJ2-1 NA TRBV9
CASSFGGANVLTF TGTGCCAGCAGTTTTGGAGGGGCCAACGTCCTGACTTTC many TRBJ2-6 NA TRBV12-3/TRBV12-4
CAWTPGQSYNEQFF TGTGCCTGGACTCCGGGACAGTCTTACAATGAGCAGTTCTTC many TRBJ2-1 TRBD1 TRBV30
CAIHPIYSSYNEQFF TGTGCCATCCATCCGATTTATAGCTCCTACAATGAGCAGTTCTTC many TRBJ2-1 NA TRBV7-9
CSARVEGVNTEAFF TGCAGTGCTAGAGTTGAGGGGGTGAACACTGAAGCTTTCTTT many TRBJ1-1 NA TRBV20-1
CASSQDGAVYNEQFF TGCGCCAGCAGCCAAGATGGAGCAGTTTACAATGAGCAGTTCTTC many TRBJ2-1 NA TRBV4-1
CASSTPNQPQHF TGTGCCAGTAGTACGCCAAACCAGCCCCAGCATTTT many TRBJ1-5 NA TRBV19